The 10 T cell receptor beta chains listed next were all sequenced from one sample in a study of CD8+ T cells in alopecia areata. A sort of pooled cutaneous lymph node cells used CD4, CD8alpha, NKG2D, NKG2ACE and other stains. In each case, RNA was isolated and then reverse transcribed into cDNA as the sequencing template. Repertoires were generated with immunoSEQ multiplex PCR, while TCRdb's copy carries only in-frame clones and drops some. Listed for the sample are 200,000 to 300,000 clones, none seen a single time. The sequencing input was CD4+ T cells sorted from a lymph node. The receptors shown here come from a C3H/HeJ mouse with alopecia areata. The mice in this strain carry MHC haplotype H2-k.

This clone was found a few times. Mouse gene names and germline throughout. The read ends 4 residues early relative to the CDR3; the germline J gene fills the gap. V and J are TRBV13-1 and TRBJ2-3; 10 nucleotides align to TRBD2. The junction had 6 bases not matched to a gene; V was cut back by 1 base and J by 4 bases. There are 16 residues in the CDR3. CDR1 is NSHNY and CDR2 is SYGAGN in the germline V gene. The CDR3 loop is CASSDLLGLGPETLYF. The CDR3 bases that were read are TGTGCCAGCAGTGATCTGCTGGGACTGGGGCCAGAA.

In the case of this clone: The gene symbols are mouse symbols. The CDR3 sequence is CASSVLGVYEQYF. The covered CDR3 bases are TGTGCCAGCAGTGTCCTGGGGGTGTAT. The J gene is TRBJ2-7, the V gene TRBV13-1; 7 nucleotides line up with TRBD2. The read falls 4 residues short of the CDR3 end, and the missing part is taken from the germline J gene. From germline, CDR1 is NSHNY and CDR2 SYGAGN. The CDR3 sequence is 13 residues long.

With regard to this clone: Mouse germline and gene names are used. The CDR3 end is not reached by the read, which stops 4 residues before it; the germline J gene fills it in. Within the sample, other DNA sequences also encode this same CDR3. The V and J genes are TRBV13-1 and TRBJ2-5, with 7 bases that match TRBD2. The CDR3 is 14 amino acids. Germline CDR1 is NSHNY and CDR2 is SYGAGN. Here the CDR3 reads CASSDAGGEDTQYF. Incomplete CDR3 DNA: TGTGCCAGCAGTGATGCGGGGGGGGAAGAC.

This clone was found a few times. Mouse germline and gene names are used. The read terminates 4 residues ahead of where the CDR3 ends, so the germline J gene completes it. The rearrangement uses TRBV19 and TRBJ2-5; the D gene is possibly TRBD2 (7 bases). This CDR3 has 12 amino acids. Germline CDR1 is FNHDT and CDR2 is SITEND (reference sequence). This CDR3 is CASTGGLDTQYF. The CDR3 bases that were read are TGTGCCAGCACGGGGGGCTTAGAC.

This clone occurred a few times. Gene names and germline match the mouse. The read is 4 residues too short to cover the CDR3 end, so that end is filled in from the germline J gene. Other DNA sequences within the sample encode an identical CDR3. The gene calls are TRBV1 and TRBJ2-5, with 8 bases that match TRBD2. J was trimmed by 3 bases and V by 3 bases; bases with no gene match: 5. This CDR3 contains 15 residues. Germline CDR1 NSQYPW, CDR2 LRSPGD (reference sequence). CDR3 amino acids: CTCSALGGNQDTQYF. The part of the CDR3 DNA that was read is TGCACCTGCAGTGCTCTGGGGGGCAATCAAGAC.

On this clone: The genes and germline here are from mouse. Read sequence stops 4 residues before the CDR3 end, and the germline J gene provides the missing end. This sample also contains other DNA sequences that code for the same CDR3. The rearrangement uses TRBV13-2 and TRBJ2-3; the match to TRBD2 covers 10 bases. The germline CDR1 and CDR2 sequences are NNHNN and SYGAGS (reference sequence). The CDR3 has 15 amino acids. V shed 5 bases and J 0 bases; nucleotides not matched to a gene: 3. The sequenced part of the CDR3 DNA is TGTGCCAGCGGGGCTGGGGGGGCTAGTGCAGAA. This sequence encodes CASGAGGASAE. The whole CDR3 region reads CASGAGGASAETLYF.

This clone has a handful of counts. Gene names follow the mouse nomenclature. The covered CDR3 bases are TGTGCCAGCAGTGATGCTAGGGGTTGGGGTGCAGAA. As protein: CASSDARGWGAE. The complete CDR3 reads CASSDARGWGAETLYF. The genes are TRBV13-1 and TRBJ2-3; the D gene is possibly TRBD1 (5 bases). The CDR3 extends 4 residues past the end of the read, so its final part is completed from the germline J gene. Trimming left V 0 bases short and J 1 base short, with 12 bases between. CDR1 is NSHNY and CDR2 is SYGAGN in the germline V gene. The CDR3 is made up of 16 amino acids.

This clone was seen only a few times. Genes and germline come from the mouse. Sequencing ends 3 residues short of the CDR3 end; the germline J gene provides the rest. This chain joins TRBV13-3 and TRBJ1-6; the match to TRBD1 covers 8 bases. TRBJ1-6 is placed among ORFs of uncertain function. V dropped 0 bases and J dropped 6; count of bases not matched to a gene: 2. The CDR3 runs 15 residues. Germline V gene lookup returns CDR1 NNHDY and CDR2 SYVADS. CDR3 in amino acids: CASSDVQGANSPLYF. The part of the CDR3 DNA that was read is TGTGCCAGCAGTGATGTCCAGGGGGCTAATTCGCCC.

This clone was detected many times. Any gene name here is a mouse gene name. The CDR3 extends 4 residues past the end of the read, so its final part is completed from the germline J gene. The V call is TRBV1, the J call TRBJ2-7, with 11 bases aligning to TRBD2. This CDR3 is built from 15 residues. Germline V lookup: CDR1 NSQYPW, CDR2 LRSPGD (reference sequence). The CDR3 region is CTCSADRDWGYEQYF. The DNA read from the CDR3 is TGCACCTGCAGTGCAGATCGGGACTGGGGGTAT.

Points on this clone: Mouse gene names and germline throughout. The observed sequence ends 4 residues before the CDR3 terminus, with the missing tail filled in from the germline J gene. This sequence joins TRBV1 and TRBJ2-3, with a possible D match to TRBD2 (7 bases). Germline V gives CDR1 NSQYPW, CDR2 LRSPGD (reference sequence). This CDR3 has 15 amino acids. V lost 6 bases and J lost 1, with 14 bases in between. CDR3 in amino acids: CTCSSLGAGAETLYF. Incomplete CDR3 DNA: TGCACCTGCAGCTCGCTGGGGGCTGGTGCAGAA.